Listed below are T cell receptor beta chains from one sample, sequenced in a study of cytomegalovirus exposure and HLA in healthy donors. Clones were read by immunoSEQ multiplex PCR, and TCRdb kept only the in-frame ones, dropping some. The sample has over 80,000 clones; about 80% are singletons. The sample consisted of PBMCs. Receptor source: a man aged 60-69 years in good health and CMV-seropositive. Each CDR3 is given with its conserved first and last residue. A D gene is named only where the DNA matches it firmly. The listing skips clone size in some rows; elsewhere it reads once, few, many or a size class.

D: TRBD1; length: 14; size: .; J: TRBJ2-7; V: TRBV6-5; CDR3: CASRLGTGAYEQYF; DNA: TGTGCCAGCAGGCTAGGGACAGGGGCCTACGAGCAGTACTTC
D: .; length: 14; size: few; J: TRBJ2-6; V: TRBV19; CDR3: CASLQGLGANVLTF; DNA: TGTGCCAGCCTTCAGGGACTGGGGGCCAACGTCCTGACTTTC
D: TRBD1; length: 16; size: .; J: TRBJ2-2; V: TRBV9; CDR3: CASSGRDRGYTGELFF; DNA: TGTGCCAGCAGCGGCCGGGACAGGGGATACACCGGGGAGCTGTTTTTT
D: .; length: 16; size: .; J: TRBJ2-2; V: TRBV30; CDR3: CAWRGKRGGNTGELFF; DNA: TGTGCCTGGAGGGGAAAAAGGGGGGGGAACACCGGGGAGCTGTTTTTT
D: .; length: 13; size: .; J: TRBJ2-2; V: TRBV6-6; CDR3: CASRSGNTGELFF; DNA: TGTGCCAGCAGGTCAGGGAACACCGGGGAGCTGTTTTTT
D: TRBD2; length: 12; size: .; J: TRBJ2-5; V: TRBV6-1; CDR3: CATSGNRETQYF; DNA: TGTGCCACTAGCGGCAACCGGGAGACCCAGTACTTC
D: TRBD1; length: 15; size: .; J: TRBJ1-5; V: TRBV5-1; CDR3: CASSLSTGGLQPQHF; DNA: TGCGCCAGCAGCTTGTCAACAGGGGGTCTTCAGCCCCAGCATTTT
D: TRBD1; length: 13; size: .; J: TRBJ2-7; V: TRBV5-6; CDR3: CASSFGTVHEQYF; DNA: TGTGCCAGCAGCTTCGGGACAGTACACGAGCAGTACTTC
D: TRBD2; length: 16; size: .; J: TRBJ2-2; V: TRBV7-8; CDR3: CASSLPPRGVSGELFF; DNA: TGTGCCAGCAGCCTCCCCCCGCGGGGGGTTTCCGGGGAGCTGTTTTTT
D: TRBD1; length: 17; size: .; J: TRBJ2-4; V: TRBV4-3; CDR3: CASSATGTGGGKNIQYF; DNA: TGCGCCAGCAGCGCCACCGGGACAGGGGGCGGAAAAAACATTCAGTACTTC
D: TRBD2; length: 14; size: .; J: TRBJ2-7; V: TRBV28; CDR3: CASSGREGRYEQYF; DNA: TGTGCCAGCAGCGGCCGGGAGGGGCGCTACGAGCAGTACTTC
D: .; length: 14; size: once; J: TRBJ1-2; V: TRBV29-1; CDR3: CSVTRGVANYGYTF; DNA: TGCAGCGTAACCCGGGGAGTCGCTAACTATGGCTACACCTTC
D: TRBD2; length: 15; size: .; J: TRBJ2-5; V: TRBV11-1; CDR3: CASSQGRGSQETQYF; DNA: TGTGCCAGCAGCCAGGGCCGCGGGAGCCAAGAGACCCAGTACTTC
D: TRBD1; length: 16; size: .; J: TRBJ1-2; V: TRBV28; CDR3: CASCGETGVLNYGYTF; DNA: TGTGCCAGCTGTGGTGAAACAGGGGTCCTCAACTATGGCTACACCTTC
D: TRBD1; length: 12; size: .; J: TRBJ2-7; V: TRBV6-1; CDR3: CASSEDGTGGDF; DNA: TGTGCCAGCAGTGAAGACGGGACAGGGGGGGACTTC
D: TRBD1; length: 13; size: .; J: TRBJ1-6; V: TRBV28; CDR3: CASSFRGNSPLHF; DNA: TGTGCCAGCAGTTTCAGGGGGAATTCACCCCTCCACTTT
D: .; length: 15; size: .; J: TRBJ1-2; V: TRBV6-6; CDR3: CASIILPGANYGYTF; DNA: TGTGCCAGCATAATATTACCCGGGGCTAACTATGGCTACACCTTC
D: .; length: 12; size: few; J: TRBJ1-2; V: TRBV29-1; CDR3: CSVEDLAYGYTF; DNA: TGCAGCGTTGAAGATCTAGCCTATGGCTACACCTTC
D: TRBD1; length: 17; size: .; J: TRBJ2-2; V: TRBV4-1; CDR3: CASSQYWTGGTPGELFF; DNA: TGCGCCAGCAGCCAATACTGGACAGGGGGGACCCCCGGGGAGCTGTTTTTT
D: TRBD1; length: 13; size: once; J: TRBJ2-7; V: TRBV30; CDR3: CACTAVQQQGVYF; DNA: TGTGCCTGTACGGCCGTCCAACAACAGGGGGTTTACTTC
D: .; length: 14; size: .; J: TRBJ2-7; V: TRBV5-1; CDR3: CASSLEAGGSEQYF; DNA: TGCGCCAGCAGCTTGGAGGCAGGAGGGTCCGAGCAGTACTTC
D: .; length: 13; size: .; J: TRBJ2-5; V: TRBV7-6; CDR3: CASSFPGVSTQYF; DNA: TGTGCCAGCAGCTTTCCGGGAGTCTCCACCCAGTACTTC
D: .; length: 17; size: .; J: TRBJ1-4; V: TRBV7-9; CDR3: CASSNTKGGEIGEKLFF; DNA: TGTGCCAGCAGCAACACGAAGGGTGGGGAGATAGGGGAAAAACTGTTTTTT
D: .; length: 15; size: .; J: TRBJ2-2; V: TRBV2; CDR3: CASSEEGRITGELFF; DNA: TGTGCCAGCAGTGAAGAGGGGAGGATCACCGGGGAGCTGTTTTTT
D: .; length: 13; size: .; J: TRBJ2-7; V: TRBV6-5; CDR3: CASSSGIPYEQYF; DNA: TGTGCCAGCAGTTCCGGGATTCCCTACGAGCAGTACTTC
D: TRBD1; length: 14; size: .; J: TRBJ1-1; V: TRBV4-1; CDR3: CASSPDREYTEAFF; DNA: TGCGCCAGCAGCCCGGACAGGGAATACACTGAAGCTTTCTTT
D: TRBD1; length: 12; size: .; J: TRBJ2-2; V: TRBV19; CDR3: CASSMGQGVLFF; DNA: TGTGCCAGTAGTATGGGACAGGGAGTGCTGTTTTTT
D: TRBD1; length: 12; size: .; J: TRBJ2-7; V: TRBV5-6; CDR3: CASSSDRDEQYF; DNA: TGTGCCAGCAGCTCGGACAGGGACGAGCAGTACTTC
D: .; length: 12; size: .; J: TRBJ2-7; V: TRBV5-1; CDR3: CASSLDRGTQYF; DNA: TGCGCCAGCAGCTTGGATCGGGGTACGCAGTACTTC
D: .; length: 14; size: .; J: TRBJ1-5; V: TRBV19; CDR3: CASSIGPVAAPQHF; DNA: TGTGCCAGTAGTATTGGCCCCGTAGCTGCGCCCCAGCATTTT
D: TRBD1; length: 16; size: .; J: TRBJ1-2; V: TRBV4-3; CDR3: CASRPGTGPANYGYTF; DNA: TGCGCCAGCAGGCCCGGGACAGGCCCAGCTAACTATGGCTACACCTTC
D: .; length: 15; size: .; J: TRBJ2-1; V: TRBV12-5; CDR3: CASGSGSGSYNEQFF; DNA: TGTGCTAGTGGTTCAGGGTCAGGCTCCTACAATGAGCAGTTCTTC
D: TRBD2; length: 17; size: .; J: TRBJ2-2; V: TRBV7-9; CDR3: CASSRAIGRGGSGELFF; DNA: TGTGCCAGCAGCCGAGCCATTGGACGGGGGGGTTCCGGGGAGCTGTTTTTT
D: .; length: 14; size: .; J: TRBJ1-2; V: TRBV6-6; CDR3: CASSFPRGDYGYTF; DNA: TGTGCCAGCAGTTTCCCCCGGGGGGACTATGGCTACACCTTC
D: TRBD2; length: 15; size: .; J: TRBJ2-2; V: TRBV28; CDR3: CASSLSGGAAGELFF; DNA: TGTGCCAGCAGTTTATCGGGGGGGGCCGCGGGGGAGCTGTTTTTT
D: TRBD1; length: 16; size: .; J: TRBJ1-1; V: TRBV6-5; CDR3: CASSLGQGPPWTEAFF; DNA: TGTGCCAGCAGTTTGGGACAGGGCCCTCCGTGGACTGAAGCTTTCTTT
D: TRBD1; length: 18; size: .; J: TRBJ1-3; V: TRBV5-1; CDR3: CASSLVTGQAFSGNTIYF; DNA: TGCGCCAGCAGCTTGGTAACGGGACAGGCGTTCTCTGGAAACACCATATATTTT
D: TRBD2; length: 17; size: .; J: TRBJ2-3; V: TRBV5-1; CDR3: CASSLWGGGDSTDTQYF; DNA: TGCGCCAGCAGCTTGTGGGGCGGGGGAGATAGCACAGATACGCAGTATTTT
D: .; length: 15; size: .; J: TRBJ2-2; V: TRBV9; CDR3: CASSPRAPNTGELFF; DNA: TGTGCCAGCAGCCCCAGGGCCCCGAACACCGGGGAGCTGTTTTTT
D: TRBD1; length: 15; size: .; J: TRBJ2-1; V: TRBV9; CDR3: CASSVEGGASNEQFF; DNA: TGTGCCAGCAGCGTCGAAGGGGGCGCGTCTAATGAGCAGTTCTTC
D: .; length: 13; size: .; J: TRBJ2-7; V: TRBV10-2; CDR3: CASLDTRGYEQYF; DNA: TGCGCCAGCTTGGACACAAGGGGTTACGAGCAGTACTTC
D: TRBD1; length: 15; size: .; J: TRBJ2-3; V: TRBV9; CDR3: CASSWGQASTDTQYF; DNA: TGTGCCAGCAGCTGGGGACAGGCGAGCACAGATACGCAGTATTTT
D: .; length: 15; size: .; J: TRBJ2-3; V: TRBV10-3; CDR3: CAISTNEVTTDTQYF; DNA: TGTGCCATCTCCACCAACGAGGTCACCACAGATACGCAGTATTTT
D: TRBD1; length: 12; size: .; J: TRBJ1-2; V: TRBV6-5; CDR3: CASSSLQGRYTF; DNA: TGTGCCAGCAGTTCCTTACAGGGGCGCTACACCTTC
D: TRBD1; length: 17; size: .; J: TRBJ2-3; V: TRBV5-1; CDR3: CASSPGTGGSSTDTQYF; DNA: TGCGCCAGCAGCCCGGGGACAGGGGGTTCTAGCACAGATACGCAGTATTTT
D: TRBD1; length: 15; size: .; J: TRBJ2-7; V: TRBV2; CDR3: CASSPEGQGSYEQYF; DNA: TGTGCCAGCAGTCCCGAGGGACAGGGCTCCTACGAGCAGTACTTC
D: TRBD1; length: 15; size: .; J: TRBJ1-2; V: TRBV4-1; CDR3: CASSRRQGNDHGYTF; DNA: TGCGCCAGCAGCCGGAGACAGGGGAACGATCATGGCTACACCTTC
D: .; length: 13; size: .; J: TRBJ2-5; V: TRBV7-2; CDR3: CASSFYRQETQYF; DNA: TGTGCCAGCAGCTTCTACAGACAAGAGACCCAGTACTTC
D: .; length: 13; size: .; J: TRBJ2-7; V: TRBV5-4; CDR3: CASSGGSSYEQYF; DNA: TGTGCCAGCTCAGGGGGGAGCTCCTACGAGCAGTACTTC
D: .; length: 13; size: .; J: TRBJ1-1; V: TRBV12-5; CDR3: CASGYTVNTEAFF; DNA: TGTGCTAGTGGTTACACAGTTAACACTGAAGCTTTCTTT
D: .; length: 14; size: .; J: TRBJ2-7; V: TRBV6-1; CDR3: CASRAGGRNYEQYF; DNA: TGTGCCAGCAGGGCCGGAGGAAGAAACTACGAGCAGTACTTC
D: .; length: 15; size: .; J: TRBJ1-2; V: TRBV10-3; CDR3: CAISDPSGAGYGYTF; DNA: TGTGCCATCAGTGACCCCAGCGGGGCTGGCTATGGCTACACCTTC
D: TRBD1; length: 13; size: .; J: TRBJ2-5; V: TRBV5-4; CDR3: CASSTGQGETQYF; DNA: TGTGCCAGCAGCACGGGACAGGGCGAGACCCAGTACTTC
D: TRBD2; length: 14; size: few; J: TRBJ2-7; V: TRBV6-5; CDR3: CASSYTGGSYEQYF; DNA: TGTGCCAGCAGTTACACGGGAGGGTCCTACGAGCAGTACTTC
D: .; length: 15; size: .; J: TRBJ1-6; V: TRBV11-2; CDR3: CASSLGRGENSPLHF; DNA: TGTGCCAGCAGCTTAGGGCGGGGGGAGAATTCACCCCTCCACTTT
D: .; length: 13; size: .; J: TRBJ2-4; V: TRBV27; CDR3: CASAGPAKNIQYF; DNA: TGTGCCAGCGCGGGTCCAGCCAAAAACATTCAGTACTTC